These 14 T cell receptor beta chains share one sample of origin, sequenced in a study of spatial heterogeneity in lung cancer. TCRdb re-analysed the 5' RACE reads in MiXCR, keeping a single row per CDR3 protein. The sample consists of about 6,900 distinct CDR3 sequences, approximately 4% of them appearing once. Time point in this sample: sample taken at primary tumor resection. Without sorting, whole RNA was sequenced from tumor, nontumor lung or frozen PBMC. This sample comprised normal lung tissue next to the tumor, obtained at surgery. The receptors were sampled from a female donor with early-stage non-small cell lung cancer.

This clonotype showed up just a few times. The library was designed around alpha chains, so this beta chain is a stray read whose abundance carries little weight. This CDR3 is CASSLRANTEAFF. The CDR3 nucleotides are TGTGCCAGCAGCCTCAGGGCAAACACTGAAGCTTTCTTT. V and J are TRBV7-2 and TRBJ1-1, with TRBD1 as a possible D gene (5 bases). Germline V gene sequence: CDR1 SGHTA, CDR2 FQGNSA. This CDR3 contains 13 residues. V lost 5 bases and J 2 bases, leaving 9 bases between the germline ends.

In this sample, this clonotype turned up many times. This beta chain is a stray read from a library made for alpha chains; its abundance is not meaningful. The chain is built from TRBV6-5 and TRBJ1-2, with 7 bases lining up with TRBD1. CDR3 size: 15 residues. CDR1 and CDR2 (germline): MNHEY, SVGAGI. V shed 7 bases and J 7 bases; nucleotides not matched to a gene: 15. The CDR3 sequence: CASTLGTAGSFGYTF. CDR3 nucleotides: TGTGCCAGCACCCTAGGGACAGCGGGATCTTTTGGCTACACCTTC.

This clonotype counts as medium-sized. Since the library was made to target alpha chains, this beta chain is a stray read and its abundance is not meaningful. The chain employs TRBV29-1 and TRBJ2-7, with a possible D match to TRBD2 (6 bases). The germline gives CDR1 SQVTM, CDR2 ANQGSEA. The CDR3 is made up of 12 amino acids. The V end was cut by 5 bases, the J end by 5 bases, with 13 bases between. The CDR3 DNA sequence: TGCAGCGTTACTATTCGGGGGAACGAGCAGTACTTC. Translation gives CSVTIRGNEQYF.

This clonotype was seen many times. This beta chain is a stray sequence in a library constructed for alpha chains; its clone size is not meaningful. The chain employs TRBV5-4 and TRBJ2-3, with no clear D. The J call is doubtful: the DNA matches TRBJ1-5 better. CDR1 is SGHNT and CDR2 is YYREEE in the germline V gene (reference sequence). CDR3 length: 13 residues. CDR3 DNA sequence: TGTGCCAGCAGCTTGCGACCAATGGATACGCAGCATTTT. Protein: CASSLRPMDTQHF.

This clonotype was detected only a few times. This beta chain appears as a stray read in a library generated for alpha chains; its size is not informative. The chain is built from TRBV7-6 and TRBJ2-7; maybe TRBD1 (5 bases). Germline loops: CDR1 SGHVS, CDR2 FNYEAQ. V was clipped by 1 base and J by 0 bases, with 10 bases between them. There are 15 residues in the CDR3. The CDR3 sequence is CASSLEAQASYEQYF. In DNA form, the CDR3 reads TGTGCCAGCAGCTTAGAGGCACAGGCCTCCTACGAGCAGTACTTC.

In its sample, this clonotype is medium-sized (0.01 to 0.1%). The library was built for alpha chains, so this beta chain is an off-target read and its size means little. J is TRBJ2-3 and V is TRBV12-3 or TRBV12-4, with a weak D call TRBD2 (6 bases). The CDR3 is 15 residues long. V was cut by 3 bases and J by 1 base, with 11 bases left in between. The CDR3 loop reads CASSFFAGRTDTQYF. In nucleotides, the CDR3 is TGTGCCAGCAGTTTTTTCGCGGGACGCACAGATACGCAGTATTTT.

This clonotype occurred many times. This beta chain slipped into a library made for alpha chains as a stray read, so its size is not meaningful. The chain links TRBV12-3 or TRBV12-4 to TRBJ1-6; D perhaps matches TRBD1 (6 bases). The V end was cut by 4 bases, the J end by 13 bases, with 11 bases between. There are 12 residues in the CDR3. CDR3 DNA: TGTGCCAGCAGTTCACAGGGAAGGCCCCTCCACTTT. Translation: CASSSQGRPLHF.

This clonotype is categorized as medium-sized. Within a library made for alpha chains, this beta chain is off target, and its count is uninformative. This CDR3 is CASSLVQKNTEAFF. The CDR3 DNA sequence: TGTGCCAGCAGTTTAGTACAGAAGAACACTGAAGCTTTCTTT. The chain combines TRBV28 with TRBJ1-1, with D uncertain. Per germline, CDR1 MDHEN and CDR2 SYDVKM. The CDR3 spans 14 residues. The V end was cut by 2 bases, the J end by 1 base, with 8 bases between.

This clonotype was detected many times. Because the library targeted alpha chains, this beta chain is an off-target read whose size means little. V gene TRBV20-1 combines with J gene TRBJ1-2, with 10 bases lining up with TRBD1. The CDR3 has 12 amino acids. V lost 6 bases and J lost 7; bases outside the gene matches: 5. Per germline, CDR1 DFQATT and CDR2 SNEGSKA (reference sequence). The CDR3 loop reads CSANGQGVGYTF. The CDR3 nucleotides are TGCAGTGCAAATGGACAGGGGGTTGGCTACACCTTC.

This clonotype appeared many times. This beta chain is off target for a library built for alpha chains, so its abundance means little. The chain has TRBV7-2 and TRBJ1-5, with D unresolved. The V and J ends lost 1 base and 4 bases respectively, with 8 bases between them. This CDR3 contains 14 residues. Germline V gene data show CDR1 as SGHTA and CDR2 as FQGNSA. The CDR3 protein is CASSLVSGNQPQHF. The DNA for the CDR3 is TGTGCCAGCAGCTTAGTTTCGGGGAATCAGCCCCAGCATTTT.

By share, this clonotype ranks as medium-sized. Because the library targeted alpha chains, this beta chain is an off-target read whose size means little. V gene TRBV7-2 combines with J gene TRBJ1-2; 11 bases line up with TRBD1. The trim removed 4 bases at V and 5 bases at J, leaving 3 bases unmatched. Germline assignment: CDR1 SGHTA and CDR2 FQGNSA. CDR3 length equals 14 residues. CDR3 DNA sequence: TGTGCCAGCAGCTACGGGACAGGGGGTTATGGCTACACCTTC. Translating it yields CASSYGTGGYGYTF.

This clonotype was recorded at least ten times. The library was prepared for alpha chains; this beta chain is a stray read, so its frequency means little. This chain connects TRBV7-9 to TRBJ1-2; D perhaps matches TRBD1 (5 bases). There are 13 residues in the CDR3. V was shortened by 4 bases and J by 9 bases, with 15 bases between the two germline ends. Germline-derived CDR1 and CDR2 are SEHNR and FQNEAQ (reference sequence). The DNA of the CDR3 is TGTGCCAGCAGCTCGTATACAGGTTTTAGCTACACCTTC. Its protein is CASSSYTGFSYTF.

This clonotype has more than one count but fewer than ten. A library made for alpha chains picked up this beta chain off target, so its size means little. The V call is TRBV6-1, the J call TRBJ1-1; no firm D call. V was shortened by 6 bases and J by 1 base, with 12 bases between the two germline ends. The V gene's germline CDR1 is MNHNS and CDR2 SASEGT. This CDR3 comprises 14 residues. Written as DNA, the CDR3 is TGTGCCAGCAGATCTCCAGGTACGAACACTGAAGCTTTCTTT. Translation gives CASRSPGTNTEAFF.

This clonotype was picked up many times. Found in a library prepared for alpha chains, this beta chain is an off-target read, and its abundance has little meaning. The chain is built from TRBV5-6 and TRBJ2-1; no firm D call. V dropped 0 bases and J dropped 6 bases, with 1 base sitting between them. Germline V gene sequence: CDR1 SGHDT, CDR2 YYEEEE. CDR3 length: 11 residues. CDR3 coding DNA: TGTGCCAGCAGCTTGGGCAATGAGCAGTTCTTC. It codes for CASSLGNEQFF.